The 17 T cell receptor beta chains given below trace back to one sample, sequenced in a study of blood T cells in healthy people across ages. Primed by a sample-barcoded 5' primer and a J-beta primer mix, a second PCR proceeded for about 6 to 12 cycles. TCRdb recomputed calls from the 5' RACE reads with MiXCR, one row per CDR3 protein. Of 1.5 million to 2 million distinct CDR3 sequences listed, about 50% are singletons. Material: blood. Source of these receptors: a woman between 35 and 50 years old in good health.

The chain has TRBV28 and TRBJ2-7; D perhaps matches TRBD2 (7 bases). Between the trimmed V and J ends, which lost 8 bases and 7 bases, there was a span of 15 bases. The V gene's germline CDR1 is MDHEN and CDR2 SYDVKM. CDR3 length equals 12 residues. CDR3 residues: CASRGGGNEQYF. The CDR3 nucleotides read TGTGCCAGCCGTGGGGGGGGCAATGAGCAGTACTTC.

A few counts support this clonotype. This sequence joins TRBV20-1 and TRBJ2-5; no clear D gene. V was trimmed by 5 bases and J by 5 bases, leaving 12 bases between them. Germline CDR1 reads DFQATT; CDR2 reads SNEGSKA (reference sequence). The CDR3 spans 12 residues. The chain's CDR3 is CSAGDRSETQYF. The CDR3 DNA follows: TGCAGTGCTGGGGATCGCTCGGAGACCCAGTACTTC.

This clonotype was detected a few times. The chain's CDR3 is CASSPIGSADTQYF. DNA for the CDR3: TGTGCCAGCAGCCCTATTGGGTCCGCAGATACGCAGTATTTT. The chain has TRBV12-3 or TRBV12-4 and TRBJ2-3; D gene uncertain. The CDR3 runs 14 residues. The V and J ends lost 6 bases and 4 bases respectively, with 14 bases between them.

The chain combines TRBV5-1 with TRBJ1-2; D remains ambiguous. Trimming removed 0 bases at V and 5 bases at J, with 14 bases between. In germline, CDR1 is SGHRS, CDR2 YFSETQ. The length of the CDR3 is 15 residues. The CDR3 nucleotides are TGCGCCAGCAGCTTGGTCGACGGATGGGTATATGGCTACACCTTC. Protein product: CASSLVDGWVYGYTF.

V and J are TRBV20-1 and TRBJ2-3, with 11 bases aligning to TRBD2. Germline V gives CDR1 DFQATT, CDR2 SNEGSKA (reference sequence). CDR3 size: 12 residues. CDR3 amino acids: CAKTSGADTQYF. For the CDR3, the DNA is TGCGCCAAGACTAGCGGGGCAGATACGCAGTATTTT.

The gene calls are TRBV7-9 and TRBJ2-1; 8 bases match TRBD2. The V segment lost 5 bases and the J segment 3 bases; nucleotides outside the gene matches: 9. The CDR3 runs to 16 residues. Germline V CDR1 and CDR2: SEHNR, FQNEAQ (reference sequence). The CDR3 sequence: CASSPPGGRHYNEQFF. CDR3 nucleotides: TGTGCCAGCAGCCCCCCGGGGGGGCGACACTACAATGAGCAGTTCTTC.

This clonotype was found a few times. The chain has TRBV5-4 and TRBJ2-7; 9 bases fit TRBD1. Germline trimming cut 4 bases from V and 3 bases from J; bases unmatched to any gene: 8. Germline V gene data show CDR1 as SGHNT and CDR2 as YYREEE (reference sequence). CDR3 size: 15 residues. The CDR3 loop is CASSPSGQGLYEQYF. The CDR3 DNA reads TGTGCCAGCAGCCCTTCGGGACAGGGCCTCTACGAGCAGTACTTC.

This chain uses TRBV4-3 with TRBJ1-1; D not resolved. Germline-derived CDR1 and CDR2 are LGHNA and YSLEER. V shed 0 bases and J shed 0 bases, with 8 bases lying between them. CDR3 length: 15 amino acids. The CDR3 loop is CASSQEPRLNTEAFF. CDR3 DNA sequence: TGCGCCAGCAGCCAAGAGCCGCGGCTGAACACTGAAGCTTTCTTT.

This clonotype was counted only a few times. V gene TRBV24-1 combines with J gene TRBJ2-4, with 8 bases identical to TRBD1. V lost 7 bases to trimming and J lost 8 bases; unmatched junction nucleotides: 6. CDR1 and CDR2 (germline): KGHDR, SFDVKD. CDR3 size: 13 residues. CDR3 loop: CATSPRGQDIQYF. The CDR3 DNA is TGTGCCACCAGCCCCAGGGGGCAAGACATTCAGTACTTC.

This clonotype occurred once. This sequence joins TRBV7-2 and TRBJ2-4, with 8 bases lining up with TRBD2. The CDR3 has 14 amino acids. The V gene's germline CDR1 is SGHTA and CDR2 FQGNSA. V lost 3 bases and J lost 13; bases outside the gene matches: 11. The CDR3 is CASSFAGGAREQYF. The CDR3 DNA follows: TGTGCCAGCAGCTTTGCGGGGGGCGCACGAGAGCAGTACTTC.

The chain couples TRBV7-2 to TRBJ1-1; 7 bases line up with TRBD1. The germline V gene has CDR1 SGHTA and CDR2 FQGNSA. V shed 5 bases and J 4 bases; nucleotides not matched to a gene: 10. The CDR3 is 15 amino acids. CDR3 region: CASSAYRGRVTEAFF. Written as DNA, the CDR3 is TGTGCCAGCAGCGCCTACAGGGGACGAGTCACTGAAGCTTTCTTT.

This clonotype showed up just once. The chain has TRBV24-1 and TRBJ2-2; unclear D gene. CDR1 and CDR2 from the germline V gene are KGHDR and SFDVKD. This CDR3 comprises 11 residues. V was shortened by 7 bases and J by 8 bases, with 7 bases between the two germline ends. The CDR3 DNA sequence: TGTGCCACCAGCGGTAAAGGGGAGCTGTTTTTT. Encoded protein: CATSGKGELFF.

This clonotype was recorded a few times. This rearrangement joins TRBV6-5 to TRBJ2-5; D may be TRBD2 (5 bases). From germline, CDR1 is MNHEY and CDR2 SVGAGI. V lost 3 bases and J 5 bases, leaving 19 bases between the germline ends. The CDR3 is 16 residues long. The CDR3 nucleotides read TGTGCCAGCAGTTATGTTAGGTCCTCCAGGAGGGAGACCCAGTACTTC. Protein sequence: CASSYVRSSRRETQYF.

The table lists this clonotype with a few counts. The J gene is TRBJ2-7, the V gene TRBV6-5, with D perhaps given as TRBD1 or TRBD2 (5 bases each). Germline V CDR1 and CDR2: MNHEY, SVGAGI. Trimming removed 6 bases at V and 5 bases at J, with 11 bases between. There are 12 residues in the CDR3. The CDR3 is CASRHQGDEQYF. CDR3 coding DNA: TGTGCCAGCAGACACCAGGGAGACGAGCAGTACTTC.

This chain joins TRBV9 and TRBJ1-2; 8 positions match TRBD1. This CDR3 has 16 residues. Germline trimming cut 1 base from V and 0 bases from J; bases unmatched to any gene: 5. The germline CDR1 and CDR2 sequences are SGDLS and YYNGEE. The CDR3 DNA reads as TGTGCCAGCAGCGTAATGGACAGGGCCCCTAACTATGGCTACACCTTC. This translates into CASSVMDRAPNYGYTF. The entire variable domain, with the rest obtained from reference TRBV9 and TRBJ1-2, is as follows: DSGVTQTPKHLITATGQRVTLRCSPRSGDLSVYWYQQSLDQGLQFLIQYYNGEERAKGNILERFSAQQFPDLHSELNLSSLELGDSALYFCASSVMDRAPNYGYTFGSGTRLTVV.

V usage is TRBV20-1 and J usage is TRBJ2-7; 7 bases are a match to TRBD2. In germline, CDR1 is DFQATT, CDR2 SNEGSKA (reference sequence). This CDR3 region has 14 residues. The V segment lost 4 bases and the J segment 4 bases; nucleotides outside the gene matches: 10. In DNA, the CDR3 is TGCAGTGCTAAAGGGAGTGGGGGGGTGTACGAGCAGTACTTC. Translation gives CSAKGSGGVYEQYF.

This clonotype was observed a few times. The gene calls are TRBV27 and TRBJ2-5; 10 positions match TRBD1. The end of the DNA is better explained by TRBJ2-7, so the J call may be wrong. Germline CDR1 is MNHEY and CDR2 is SMNVEV (reference sequence). This CDR3 has 14 residues. The CDR3 DNA reads TGTGCCAGCAGTCTGACAGGGGGCGTCAACGAGCAGTACTTC. Its protein product is CASSLTGGVNEQYF.